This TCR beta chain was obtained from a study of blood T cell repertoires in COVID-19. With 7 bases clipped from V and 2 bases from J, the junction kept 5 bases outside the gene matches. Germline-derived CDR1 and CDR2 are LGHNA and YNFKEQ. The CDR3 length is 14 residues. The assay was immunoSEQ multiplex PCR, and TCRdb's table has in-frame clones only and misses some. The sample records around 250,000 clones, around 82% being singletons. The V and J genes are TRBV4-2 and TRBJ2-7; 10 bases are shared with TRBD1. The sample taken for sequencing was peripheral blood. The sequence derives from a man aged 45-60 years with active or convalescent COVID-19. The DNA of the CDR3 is TGTGCCAGCAACCCGGGACAGGGGCCCTACGAGCAGTACTTC. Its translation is CASNPGQGPYEQYF.